This TCR beta chain was profiled in a study of CD4+ T cells in melanoma. Per the germline V gene, CDR1 is SGHAT and CDR2 is FQNNGV. Trimming cost V 4 bases and J 4 bases, with 11 bases left between them. CDR3 size: 14 residues. Note on this clone: Its antigen remains unidentified.

Assay: immunoSEQ multiplex PCR; the TCRdb copy retains only in-frame clones and omits some. The sample shows 15,000 to 20,000 clones, 81% of them seen only once. Study-level findings and limits: CD8+ T cell, macrophage and B cell function reportedly correlated with neoantigen-specific CD4+ T cells.

This clonotype was obtained from a human donor with melanoma. Sequenced: cells from a culture (not recorded whether cultured in vitro). The rearrangement uses TRBV11-2 and TRBJ1-3; D ambiguous. CDR3 DNA sequence: TGTGCCAGCAGCTCGTCGGTTGGGGGAAACACCATATATTTT. Residues: CASSSSVGGNTIYF.